This note documents a single TCR beta chain sequence. This specimen comes from a study of graft-versus-host responses after intestinal transplantation. Study-level background: Recipients uniformly received anti-thymocyte globulin induction, followed by tacrolimus and steroids for roughly 3 years.

Germline values: CDR1 LNHNV, CDR2 YYDKDF (reference sequence). Trimming removed 0 bases at V and 4 bases at J, with 16 bases between. CDR3 length equals 17 residues. Clones were read by immunoSEQ multiplex PCR, and TCRdb kept only the in-frame ones, dropping some. The top ten hold approximately 2.3% of the sample, which has about 40,000 clones, 75% to 95% seen once. The sequence came from a human patient who received an intestinal transplant, so some T cells may come from the graft donor. Here the sequenced sample was PBMCs, taken 300 to 320 days after intestinal transplant. This chain uses TRBV15 with TRBJ1-5; D is unclear. The CDR3: CATSRDPPRAANQPQHF. CDR3 DNA sequence: TGTGCCACCAGCAGAGATCCTCCTAGGGCCGCTAATCAGCCCCAGCATTTT.